This T cell receptor (beta chain) was observed in a study of cytomegalovirus exposure and HLA in healthy donors. In germline, CDR1 is SGHVS, CDR2 FQNEAQ. This CDR3 contains 13 residues. Deletions cut 5 bases from V and 4 bases from J, with 12 bases between. General study results and limits: First-cohort TCR clusters tended to co-occur in the approximately 110 validation repertoires, a later analysis found. The authors enumerated around 150 TCR beta chains as linked to cytomegalovirus.

On this clone: The antigen is undetermined. This sample includes further DNA sequences coding for the same CDR3.

Using immunoSEQ multiplex PCR, the repertoire was profiled, and TCRdb retains in-frame clones only, with some absent. The sample shows approximately 230,000 clones, roughly 87% of them seen only once. The J gene is TRBJ2-7, the V gene TRBV7-8, with D hard to call. The source of this sequence is a man between 18 and 29 years old in good health and CMV-seropositive. Sequenced input: PBMCs. The CDR3 spells CASSPRASYEQYF. In nucleotides, the CDR3 is TGTGCCAGCAGCCCAAGAGCGTCATACGAGCAGTACTTC.